This T cell receptor beta chain was observed in a study of human T cells and chemical hapten exposure. Study details: Patients, chiefly female, had alopecia areata, totalis or universalis. Study-level points and caveats: TCRs at high frequency, those above 1 in 1000, did not change with DPC sensitization.

TCRdb itself ran the RACE reads through MiXCR, one entry per CDR3 protein. In the table there are some 91,000 distinct CDR3 sequences, under 15% of which are singletons. V was pared by 3 bases and J by 0 bases, with 14 bases between. CDR1 SEHNR and CDR2 FQNEAQ come from the germline V gene (reference sequence). There are 17 residues in the CDR3. This clonotype was seen only a few times. Its antigen is currently unknown. As for time point: patch test 1, 2 weeks after DPC sensitization. The treatment: therapeutic diphenylcyclopropenone sensitization with weekly scalp DPC. Blood sampling occurred before each patch-test application.

The chain links TRBV7-9 to TRBJ2-2, with a possible D match to TRBD2 (6 bases). The receptor was derived from a woman in her forties with alopecia areata. Some clones in this sample may be carry-over from other donors' samples. Specimen: whole blood, collected in connection with sensitization to the hapten diphenylcyclopropenone (DPC). The CDR3 spells CASSFRSGTPNTGELFF. DNA for the CDR3: TGTGCCAGCAGCTTTCGCTCCGGGACTCCGAACACCGGGGAGCTGTTTTTT.